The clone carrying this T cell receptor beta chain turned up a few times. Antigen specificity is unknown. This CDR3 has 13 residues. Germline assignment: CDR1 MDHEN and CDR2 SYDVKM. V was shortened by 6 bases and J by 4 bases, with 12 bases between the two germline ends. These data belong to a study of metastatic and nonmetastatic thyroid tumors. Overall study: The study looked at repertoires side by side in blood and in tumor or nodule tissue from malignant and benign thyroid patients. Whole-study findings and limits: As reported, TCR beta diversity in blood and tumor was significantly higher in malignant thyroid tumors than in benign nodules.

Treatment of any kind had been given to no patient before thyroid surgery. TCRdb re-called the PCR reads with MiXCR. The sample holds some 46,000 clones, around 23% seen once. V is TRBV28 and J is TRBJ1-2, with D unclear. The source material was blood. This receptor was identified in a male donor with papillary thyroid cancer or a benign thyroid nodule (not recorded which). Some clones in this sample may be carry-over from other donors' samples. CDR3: CASSFGPRYGYTF. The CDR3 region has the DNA TGTGCCAGCAGCTTTGGGCCTCGCTATGGCTACACCTTC.